This TCR beta chain was found in a study of OX40 agonist ivuxolimab in advanced cancers. Overall study results and limits: No determination was made of the antigen specificity of the expanded peripheral T cells.

Clones were sequenced by immunoSEQ multiplex PCR, and TCRdb holds only the in-frame ones, with some missing. The sample comprises fewer than 40,000 clones, roughly 80% of which are singletons, and about 12% rests with the top ten. CDR1 is SGHNT, CDR2 YYREEE, per germline (reference sequence). Trimming shortened V by 4 bases and J by 0 bases, and 10 bases separated the two germline ends. The CDR3 covers 14 residues. As concerns this clone: Its antigen remains unidentified.

V is TRBV5-4 and J is TRBJ2-5; D gene uncertain. This sequence was found in an adult with an advanced solid tumor such as melanoma, head and neck, liver or kidney cancer. Material: CD4+ or CD8+ T cells sorted from blood, obtained in a trial of the OX40 agonist ivuxolimab. Here the CDR3 reads CASSQDPDQETQYF. As DNA, the CDR3 is TGTGCCAGCAGCCAAGACCCGGACCAAGAGACCCAGTACTTC.